The 30 T cell receptor beta chains listed next were all sequenced from one sample in a study of blood T cells in healthy people across ages. Together with a sample-barcoded 5' primer, a J-beta primer mix was included in a second PCR lasting about 6 to 11 cycles. TCRdb redid the calling of the 5' RACE reads with MiXCR, one entry per CDR3 protein. The table records roughly 800,000 distinct CDR3 sequences, roughly 50% of them present only once. The material sequenced was blood. The receptors derive from a man older than 75 in good health.

This rearrangement joins TRBV5-6 to TRBJ2-5; weak D call: TRBD2 (5 bases). The germline V and J ends were trimmed by 0 bases and 5 bases, with 11 bases remaining between them. CDR1 and CDR2 (germline): SGHDT, YYEEEE. The CDR3 loop spans 14 amino acids. The DNA of the CDR3 is TGTGCCAGCAGCTTGGCCCCCGGGGAGGAGACCCAGTACTTC. It translates to CASSLAPGEETQYF. Supplemented by reference TRBV5-6 and TRBJ2-5, the full variable domain reads DAGVTQSPTHLIKTRGQQVTLRCSPKSGHDTVSWYQQALGQGPQFIFQYYEEEERQRGNFPDRFSGHQFPNYSSELNVNALLLGDSALYLCASSLAPGEETQYFGPGTRLLVL.

Details on this clonotype: At one end, the junction sequence differs from germline, possibly due to a read error. DNA for the CDR3: TGTGCCGGCTCTTCAGAGACCCAGTACTTC. It is translated as CAGSSETQYF. The chain is built from TRBV18 and TRBJ2-7; D gene unclear. With the DNA end fitting TRBJ2-5 better, the J assignment may be wrong. Germline CDR1 and CDR2: KGHSH and LQKENI. The CDR3 sequence is 10 residues long.

This clonotype was detected only a few times. V and J are TRBV7-8 and TRBJ2-7; 7 bases align to TRBD2. The CDR3 has 15 residues. V shed 5 bases, J shed 3 bases, and the junction held 10 bases outside the gene matches. Germline loops: CDR1 SGHVS, CDR2 FQNEAQ. CDR3 loop: CASSPSVGRHYEQYF. The CDR3 DNA sequence: TGTGCCAGCAGCCCGTCGGTCGGGAGGCACTACGAGCAGTACTTC.

This clonotype came up a few times. The CDR3 coding sequence is TGCGCCAGCAGCCAAGATCCCGCGGAGACCTCTTGGCACAGATACGCGTATTTT. Translation: CASSQDPAETSWHRYAYF. The chain links TRBV4-1 to TRBJ2-3, with no clear D. CDR1 is MGHRA and CDR2 is YSYEKL in the germline V gene. The length of the CDR3 is 18 residues. V lost 0 bases and J lost 14, with 30 bases in between.

The chain is built from TRBV27 and TRBJ2-3, with 10 bases lining up with TRBD2. V shed 6 bases, J shed 6 bases, and the junction held 6 bases outside the gene matches. The CDR3 sequence is 14 residues long. CDR1 is MNHEY and CDR2 is SMNVEV in the germline V gene (reference sequence). The CDR3 nucleotides read TGTGCCAGCAGGGGACGAGCGGGAGGGGATACGCAGTATTTT. It codes for CASRGRAGGDTQYF.

This clonotype appeared a single time. The chain uses TRBV27 and TRBJ2-5; D gene unclear. The CDR3 has 14 amino acids. Per the germline V gene, CDR1 is MNHEY and CDR2 is SMNVEV (reference sequence). The V end was cut by 4 bases, the J end by 1 base, with 10 bases between. This chain's CDR3 is CASSSRISQETQYF. In nucleotides, the CDR3 is TGTGCCAGCAGTTCCCGGATTAGCCAAGAGACCCAGTACTTC.

The rearrangement links TRBV28 to TRBJ2-3, with D perhaps TRBD1 or TRBD2 (5 bases each). Germline lookup yields CDR1 MDHEN and CDR2 SYDVKM. Trimming removed 4 bases from V and 14 bases from J, with 28 bases in between. The length of the CDR3 is 16 residues. CDR3 loop: CASSWGSMGRTRYAYF. Written as DNA, the CDR3 is TGTGCCAGCAGTTGGGGCTCTATGGGACGAACAAGATACGCGTATTTT.

This clonotype was recorded a few times. The V call is TRBV9, the J call TRBJ2-1; unclear D gene. This CDR3 is built from 15 residues. With 0 bases removed from V and 4 bases from J, the gap between germline ends came to 11 bases. Per germline, CDR1 SGDLS and CDR2 YYNGEE. The CDR3 loop is CASSVDSSAYNEQFF. The CDR3 DNA is TGTGCCAGCAGCGTAGATAGTTCCGCTTACAATGAGCAGTTCTTC.

Details on this clonotype: Just one base apart from a much larger clone, this may be a read error. The V and J genes are TRBV9 and TRBJ1-6, with D possibly being TRBD1 (5 bases). V lost 4 bases and J lost 0, with 11 bases in between. Looked up from germline, CDR1 is SGDLS and CDR2 is YYNGEE. This CDR3 has 16 residues. CDR3 sequence reads: CASSRDRSSYNSPLHF. In DNA, the CDR3 is TGTGCCAGCAGCCGGGACCGGAGCTCCTATAATTCACCCCTCCACTTT.

V usage is TRBV5-1 and J usage is TRBJ2-1; D not certain. The germline V gene has CDR1 SGHRS and CDR2 YFSETQ. The CDR3 loop spans 14 amino acids. V was pared by 4 bases and J by 3 bases, with 11 bases between. CDR3 sequence (DNA): TGCGCCAGCAGCCCCTTGGGCCGCTACAATGAGCAGTTCTTC. Translated, it gives CASSPLGRYNEQFF.

The table lists this clonotype with a few counts. The V call is TRBV24-1, the J call TRBJ2-2; a weak D match, TRBD2 (5 bases). This CDR3 is 17 amino acids long. V was shortened by 5 bases and J by 0 bases, with 15 bases between the two germline ends. Germline CDR1 and CDR2: KGHDR and SFDVKD. The DNA for the CDR3 is TGTGCCACCAGTGCAAGAGGGCAGATTACGAACACCGGGGAGCTGTTTTTT. Encoded protein: CATSARGQITNTGELFF.

V is TRBV20-1 and J is TRBJ2-7; 8 positions agree with TRBD1. The CDR3 totals 14 residues. J was trimmed by 3 bases and V by 4 bases; bases with no gene match: 8. From germline, CDR1 is DFQATT and CDR2 SNEGSKA (reference sequence). CDR3: CSATRTGKVYEQYF. The CDR3 DNA sequence: TGCAGTGCTACACGGACAGGGAAAGTCTACGAGCAGTACTTC.

This chain joins TRBV3-1 and TRBJ2-7; 9 nucleotides agree with TRBD1. V trimming: 8 bases; J trimming: 6 bases; junction bases outside the gene matches: 8. Germline lookup yields CDR1 LGHDT and CDR2 YNNKEL (reference sequence). This CDR3 contains 13 residues. The CDR3 loop reads CASADRGTREQYF. Written as DNA, the CDR3 is TGTGCCAGCGCCGACAGGGGGACTCGCGAGCAGTACTTC.

The chain joins TRBV7-9 to TRBJ2-5; tentatively, D is TRBD1 or TRBD2 (5 bases each). V lost 7 bases, J lost 11 bases, and 29 bases lay in between. The CDR3 spans 16 residues. The germline CDR1 and CDR2 sequences are SEHNR and FQNEAQ (reference sequence). The CDR3 loop reads CASNSHRGVQNNEQYF. CDR3 in DNA: TGTGCCAGCAACTCTCACCGGGGCGTTCAAAACAATGAGCAGTACTTC.

The rearrangement joins TRBV7-9 to TRBJ1-1, with D perhaps TRBD1 (6 bases). The V end was cut by 4 bases, the J end by 6 bases, with 21 bases between. CDR1 is SEHNR, CDR2 FQNEAQ, per germline (reference sequence). This CDR3 has 16 amino acids. CDR3 protein: CASSSLQGILGAEAFF. CDR3 nucleotides: TGTGCCAGCAGCTCATTACAGGGAATCCTGGGGGCTGAAGCTTTCTTT.

The chain carries TRBV6-6 and TRBJ1-1; 9 bases agree with TRBD1. The CDR3 contains 13 residues. Germline V gives CDR1 MNHNY, CDR2 SVGAGI (reference sequence). The V segment lost 5 bases and the J segment 11 bases; nucleotides outside the gene matches: 9. CDR3 residues: CASSQGQGRRAFF. The CDR3, as DNA: TGTGCCAGCAGTCAAGGACAGGGGAGAAGGGCTTTCTTT.

The CDR3 nucleotides read TGCGCCAGCAGCCAAGACTGGACAGGGGGCTTGGGATTGGGTAATGAAAAACTGTTTTTT. Residues: CASSQDWTGGLGLGNEKLFF. V usage is TRBV4-1 and J usage is TRBJ1-4; 11 bases fit TRBD1. V lost 0 bases and J lost 4; bases outside the gene matches: 13. The CDR3 consists of 20 residues. Per the germline V gene, CDR1 is MGHRA and CDR2 is YSYEKL.

J is TRBJ2-5 and V is TRBV7-2; 14 bases map to TRBD2. Germline V gene data show CDR1 as SGHTA and CDR2 as FQGNSA. The CDR3 is made up of 19 amino acids. The ends lost 5 bases at V and 2 bases at J; junction bases unmatched: 13. CDR3 sequence (DNA): TGTGCCAGCAGCGCCCATTCGGGACTAGCGGGAGAAAGGCAAGAGACCCAGTACTTC. Translating gives CASSAHSGLAGERQETQYF.

This clonotype was seen a few times. This chain links TRBV10-2 with TRBJ2-1; D not resolved. V lost 2 bases to trimming and J lost 9 bases, with 11 bases between them. Looked up from germline, CDR1 is WSHSY and CDR2 is SAAADI. CDR3 size: 13 residues. The CDR3 nucleotides are TGCGCCAGCAGTGAGACGTTAGGTGGTGAGCAGTTCTTC. Translation gives CASSETLGGEQFF.

This clonotype was observed a few times. The gene calls are TRBV3-1 and TRBJ2-5; D unresolved. This CDR3 is built from 15 residues. CDR1 and CDR2 (germline): LGHDT, YNNKEL (reference sequence). V was shortened by 0 bases and J by 5 bases, with 13 bases between the two germline ends. DNA for the CDR3: TGTGCCAGCAGCCAAGAAAGGGCGGCGGTGGAGACCCAGTACTTC. It encodes CASSQERAAVETQYF.

J is TRBJ2-7 and V is TRBV4-2; 8 positions match TRBD2. Germline V lookup: CDR1 LGHNA, CDR2 YNFKEQ. The ends lost 5 bases at V and 3 bases at J; junction bases unmatched: 9. This CDR3 has 15 residues. CDR3 region: CASSAPLADNYEQYF. In DNA form, the CDR3 reads TGTGCCAGCAGCGCCCCACTAGCGGACAACTACGAGCAGTACTTC.

The chain is built from TRBV30 and TRBJ2-1; 14 bases line up with TRBD2. Trimming removed 5 bases from V and 9 bases from J; junction bases left unmatched: 6. The germline V gene has CDR1 GTSNPN and CDR2 SVGIG (reference sequence). The CDR3 runs 14 residues. CDR3 nucleotide sequence: TGTGCCTGGGGGACTAGCGGGAGTGGAGGTGAGCAGTTCTTC. As protein: CAWGTSGSGGEQFF.

This clonotype is a singleton in its sample. The chain carries TRBV4-1 and TRBJ1-4, with D unclear. Germline V gene lookup returns CDR1 MGHRA and CDR2 YSYEKL. CDR3 length: 13 residues. Trimming stripped 1 base from V and 8 bases from J, with 8 bases between. CDR3 bases: TGCGCCAGCAGCCAAGCCCCTCGAGAAAAACTGTTTTTT. Translating gives CASSQAPREKLFF.

V usage is TRBV3-1 and J usage is TRBJ1-4, with a possible D match to TRBD1 (6 bases). The CDR3 is 11 amino acids. Per germline, CDR1 LGHDT and CDR2 YNNKEL (reference sequence). Trimming pared 3 bases from V and 14 bases from J, leaving 10 bases between. CDR3 in amino acids: CASSQQGFLFF. In DNA, the CDR3 is TGTGCCAGCAGCCAGCAGGGGTTTCTGTTTTTT.

This rearrangement joins TRBV7-2 to TRBJ2-3, with 12 nucleotides matching TRBD2. Unmatched junction bases numbered 8, after V lost 5 bases and J lost 5 bases. Looked up from germline, CDR1 is SGHTA and CDR2 is FQGNSA. The CDR3 runs to 16 residues. In nucleotides, the CDR3 is TGTGCCAGCAGCCCGGCTAGCGGGAGGGCCAAAGATACGCAGTATTTT. This translates into CASSPASGRAKDTQYF.

The gene calls are TRBV6-1 and TRBJ2-1; D possibly corresponds to TRBD1 (6 bases). This CDR3 spans 12 amino acids. Trimming cost V 6 bases and J 13 bases, with 16 bases left between them. Germline V gives CDR1 MNHNS, CDR2 SASEGT. CDR3 sequence (DNA): TGTGCCAGCAGCTACAGGGAACAGACCCAGTTCTTC. Amino acids: CASSYREQTQFF.

Remarks on this clonotype: Relative to the germline gene, one junction end is altered; a read error may explain this. The J gene is TRBJ2-7, the V gene TRBV25-1; no clear D. CDR1 MGHDK and CDR2 SYGVNS come from the germline V gene. This CDR3 region has 14 residues. The CDR3 sequence: CASSVDGASDEQYF. The CDR3 DNA is TGTGCCAGCAGTGTCGATGGCGCCTCCGACGAGCAGTACTTC.

This chain uses TRBV28 with TRBJ2-1, with D perhaps matching TRBD1 (6 bases). Germline V gene sequence: CDR1 MDHEN, CDR2 SYDVKM. Trimming shortened V by 6 bases and J by 4 bases, and 13 bases separated the two germline ends. The length of the CDR3 is 14 residues. The CDR3 region has the DNA TGTGCCAGCAGACGACAGGAAACTTACAATGAGCAGTTCTTC. Residues: CASRRQETYNEQFF.

J is TRBJ2-3 and V is TRBV10-3, with a tentative D call TRBD1 (5 bases). CDR1 is ENHRY and CDR2 is SYGVKD in the germline V gene. Trimming left V 3 bases short and J 0 bases short, with 10 bases between. CDR3 size: 15 residues. CDR3 protein: CAISERTSSTDTQYF. The CDR3 coding sequence is TGTGCCATCAGTGAACGGACATCCAGCACAGATACGCAGTATTTT.

The rearrangement links TRBV29-1 to TRBJ2-3; D possibly corresponds to TRBD1 (6 bases). Germline CDR1 SQVTM, CDR2 ANQGSEA. Trimming removed 4 bases at V and 3 bases at J, with 14 bases between. CDR3 size: 14 residues. The CDR3 sequence is CSVVGAAWTDTQYF. CDR3 sequence (DNA): TGCAGCGTTGTGGGGGCCGCTTGGACAGATACGCAGTATTTT.